This T cell receptor (beta chain) is drawn from a study of blood T cell repertoires in COVID-19. The data were produced by immunoSEQ multiplex PCR, yet TCRdb's version contains in-frame clones alone and is incomplete. The table records 250,000 or so clones, about 87% of them present only once. V gave up 0 bases and J gave up 8 bases; unmatched junction bases: 2. Germline V gene lookup returns CDR1 KGHSH and CDR2 LQKENI. This CDR3 is 16 amino acids long. This clone occurred once. Participants' reported clinical history set cohort assignment. Recovery among Cohort 3 donors was established by two negative PCRs, clearance, or symptom resolution.

The chain recombines TRBV18 with TRBJ2-1; 15 bases match TRBD2. Sequencing was carried out using PBMCs or T cells enriched from blood (not recorded which). This TCR was recovered from a woman aged 50 to 65 who had recovered from COVID-19. CDR3 DNA: TGTGCCAGCTCACCACCGGGACTAGCGGGAGGCGATGAGCAGTTCTTC. Protein: CASSPPGLAGGDEQFF.